Given below is one TCR beta chain in context. The sample belongs to a study of blood T cell repertoires in COVID-19. Using immunoSEQ multiplex PCR, the repertoire was profiled, and TCRdb retains in-frame clones only, with some absent. The sample carries some 300,000 clones, approximately 90% recorded once. The clonotype comes from a woman in her 30s who had recovered from COVID-19. Sequenced sample: peripheral blood.

The CDR3: CASSQALQQETQYF. The CDR3 nucleotides read TGCGCCAGCAGCCAAGCCTTGCAGCAAGAGACCCAGTACTTC. The genes are TRBV4-1 and TRBJ2-5; the D is unclear. This CDR3 comprises 14 residues. V gave up 1 base and J gave up 2 bases, with 8 bases separating them. Germline values: CDR1 MGHRA, CDR2 YSYEKL.